This entry lists 11 T cell receptor beta chains sequenced from one sample in a study of spatial heterogeneity in lung cancer. Study outcomes and limitations: Mutation tallies in tumors tracked expanded intratumoral alpha and beta TCR counts.

This sample's time point: sample taken at primary tumor resection. TCRdb re-called the 5' RACE reads with MiXCR, one entry per CDR3 protein. Here the sample spans about 17,000 distinct CDR3 sequences, 6.2% being singletons. The antigens of these receptors remain unknown. The sequencing used lung tumor tissue, collected at surgery. These receptor sequences come from a male donor with early-stage non-small cell lung cancer.

This clonotype was seen many times. This beta chain is a stray read from a library made for alpha chains; its abundance is not meaningful. V usage is TRBV5-6 and J usage is TRBJ2-3, with D hard to call. The CDR3 is 14 amino acids. With 1 base removed from V and 7 bases from J, the gap between germline ends came to 13 bases. CDR1 is SGHDT, CDR2 YYEEEE, per germline. The CDR3 DNA reads as TGTGCCAGCAGCTTGAGGTCTGGCGTACATACGCAGTATTTT. Its translation is CASSLRSGVHTQYF.

This clonotype is categorized as medium-sized. The size of this beta chain means little, since it is a stray read in a library made for alpha chains. V and J are TRBV9 and TRBJ2-4, with TRBD2 as a possible D gene (6 bases). The V gene's germline CDR1 is SGDLS and CDR2 YYNGEE. CDR3 size: 14 residues. V was pared by 4 bases and J by 0 bases, with 8 bases between. CDR3: CASSPGVAKNIQYF. The CDR3 DNA reads as TGTGCCAGCAGCCCGGGAGTAGCCAAAAACATTCAGTACTTC.

This clonotype was counted only a few times. Found in a library prepared for alpha chains, this beta chain is an off-target read, and its abundance has little meaning. The V call is TRBV20-1, the J call TRBJ1-5, with TRBD1 matching 10 bases. From germline, CDR1 is DFQATT and CDR2 SNEGSKA (reference sequence). The CDR3 loop spans 15 amino acids. Trimming at V came to 3 bases and at J to 4 bases, leaving 6 bases not matched to a gene. The CDR3 coding sequence is TGCAGTGCTAGGCCGGGACAGGGGACTAATCAGCCCCAGCATTTT. This sequence encodes CSARPGQGTNQPQHF.

This clonotype was seen ten or more times. Found in a library prepared for alpha chains, this beta chain is an off-target read, and its abundance has little meaning. The rearrangement uses TRBV9 and TRBJ1-4; 7 nucleotides match TRBD1. Per the germline V gene, CDR1 is SGDLS and CDR2 is YYNGEE. CDR3 length: 19 amino acids. J lost 0 bases, V lost 2 bases, and 13 bases had no gene match. The CDR3 here is CASSVYPVDRVSTNEKLFF. The CDR3, as DNA: TGTGCCAGCAGCGTTTATCCGGTTGACAGGGTGTCAACTAATGAAAAACTGTTTTTT.

This clonotype was seen ten or more times. The library was prepared for alpha chains; this beta chain is a stray read, so its frequency means little. This chain links TRBV5-1 with TRBJ2-5, with D maybe TRBD2 (6 bases). Trimming pared 4 bases from V and 0 bases from J, leaving 13 bases between. The CDR3 runs to 15 residues. Germline V gene data show CDR1 as SGHRS and CDR2 as YFSETQ. The CDR3 coding sequence is TGCGCCAGCAGCAAGGAGGGACGGTACCAAGAGACCCAGTACTTC. Amino acid sequence: CASSKEGRYQETQYF.

This clonotype was found many times. This beta chain is a stray read from a library made for alpha chains; its abundance is not meaningful. The CDR3 loop reads CASSQVNTEAFF. DNA for the CDR3: TGCGCCAGCAGCCAGGTGAACACTGAAGCTTTCTTT. The V call is TRBV4-1, the J call TRBJ1-1; D unresolved. CDR1 and CDR2 (germline): MGHRA, YSYEKL. The CDR3 covers 12 residues. V lost 3 bases, J lost 0 bases, and 2 bases lay in between.

This clonotype was counted ten times or more. The library was prepared for alpha chains; this beta chain is a stray read, so its frequency means little. V gene TRBV4-1 combines with J gene TRBJ2-7, with D hard to call. Trimming removed 1 base from V and 6 bases from J, with 10 bases in between. This CDR3 spans 13 amino acids. Germline CDR1 MGHRA, CDR2 YSYEKL. CDR3 sequence: CASSQVPGLEQYF. The CDR3 DNA reads TGCGCCAGCAGCCAAGTGCCGGGCCTCGAGCAGTACTTC.

Points on this clonotype: This beta chain lies outside the target of a library built for alpha chains; its clone size means little. The gene calls are TRBV20-1 and TRBJ1-1, with 9 bases aligning to TRBD1. Germline V gene sequence: CDR1 DFQATT, CDR2 SNEGSKA (reference sequence). The CDR3 has 14 amino acids. Unmatched junction bases numbered 9, after V lost 3 bases and J lost 7 bases. In DNA form, the CDR3 reads TGCAGTGCTAGCTGGACAGGGGCTTCAATTGAAGCTTTCTTT. Its protein is CSASWTGASIEAFF.

This clonotype has just a few counts. Within a library made for alpha chains, this beta chain is off target, and its count is uninformative. The rearrangement links TRBV15 to TRBJ1-4; 10 positions match TRBD1. The junction had 8 bases not matched to a gene; V was cut back by 5 bases and J by 8 bases. Looked up from germline, CDR1 is LNHNV and CDR2 is YYDKDF (reference sequence). The CDR3 sequence is 15 residues long. The CDR3 DNA is TGTGCCACCAGCTATCGGACAGGGGGTGAAGAAAAACTGTTTTTT. Its protein product is CATSYRTGGEEKLFF.

There are many counts of this clonotype. This beta chain is an unintended read in a library built for alpha chains; its size means little. The CDR3 DNA sequence: TGTGCCAGCAGCTATCCTGGCTATGAGCAGTTCTTC. Amino acid sequence: CASSYPGYEQFF. The rearrangement links TRBV7-2 to TRBJ2-1; unclear D gene. This CDR3 spans 12 amino acids. Germline CDR1 is SGHTA and CDR2 is FQGNSA. The V gene lost 4 bases and the J gene lost 8 bases, with 9 bases spanning the gap. Combining the CDR3 with reference TRBV7-2 and TRBJ2-1 gives the whole variable domain GAGVSQSPSNKVTEKGKDVELRCDPISGHTALYWYRQSLGQGLEFLIYFQGNSAPDKSGLPSDRFSAERTGGSVSTLTIQRTQQEDSAVYLCASSYPGYEQFFGPGTRLTVL.

At least ten counts were recorded for this clonotype. For a library built for alpha chains, this beta chain is a stray read; little rests on its size. The genes are TRBV19 and TRBJ1-5; no clear D. The CDR3 contains 14 residues. V lost 3 bases, J lost 6 bases, and 12 bases lay in between. Germline lookup yields CDR1 LNHDA and CDR2 SQIVND (reference sequence). CDR3 DNA: TGTGCCAGTAGTATGTGGGCAGCCGGTCAGCCCCAGCATTTT. Amino acids: CASSMWAAGQPQHF.